This passage covers 21 T cell receptor beta chains from one sample sequenced in a study of T cells in Graves' hyperthyroidism and ophthalmopathy. Authors of the study amplified TCR beta CDR3 regions from RNA transcripts. Primed by the HTBI set, a first-round RT-PCR was run on the TCR CDR3. TCRdb used MiXCR to reprocess the multiplex PCR reads, holding one entry per CDR3 protein. The sample lists roughly 500,000 distinct CDR3 sequences; 40% to 55% were seen once. Source material: peripheral blood or thyroid tissue (not recorded which). Every receptor here comes from an adult woman with Graves' disease, either hyperthyroidism or ophthalmopathy (not recorded which).

This clonotype has a count of ten or more. The V call is TRBV2, the J call TRBJ2-5; D uncertain. The CDR3 contains 10 residues. V was clipped by 7 bases and J by 5 bases, with 5 bases between them. Germline loops: CDR1 SNHLY, CDR2 FYNNEI. CDR3 sequence reads: CASKVETQYF. CDR3 bases: TGTGCCAGCAAGGTGGAGACCCAGTACTTC.

The gene calls are TRBV29-1 and TRBJ1-1; 7 nucleotides agree with TRBD1. The CDR3 has 13 residues. V lost 8 bases, J lost 0 bases, and 6 bases stayed unmatched. The germline CDR1 and CDR2 sequences are SQVTM and ANQGSEA. CDR3 sequence reads: CSLVGGMNTEAFF. CDR3 nucleotide sequence: TGCAGCTTAGTAGGGGGCATGAACACTGAAGCTTTCTTT.

This clonotype has at least ten counts. The chain has TRBV12-3 or TRBV12-4 and TRBJ1-4; 7 bases match TRBD1. This CDR3 comprises 14 residues. Unmatched junction bases numbered 8, after V lost 6 bases and J lost 7 bases. The CDR3 is CASRQGGAGEKLFF. The CDR3 region has the DNA TGTGCCAGCAGGCAGGGGGGTGCAGGTGAAAAACTGTTTTTT.

CDR3 residues: CASSEGTRTSWNTEAFF. The CDR3 DNA follows: TGCGCCAGCAGTGAAGGGACAAGGACATCCTGGAACACTGAAGCTTTCTTT. The chain couples TRBV10-2 to TRBJ1-1, with D maybe TRBD1 (6 bases). Trimming shortened V by 3 bases and J by 1 base, and 18 bases separated the two germline ends. This CDR3 contains 17 residues. CDR1 WSHSY and CDR2 SAAADI come from the germline V gene.

The rearrangement joins TRBV7-9 to TRBJ1-4; 9 nucleotides agree with TRBD1. The germline gives CDR1 SEHNR, CDR2 FQNEAQ (reference sequence). This CDR3 has 15 amino acids. V shed 5 bases, J shed 6 bases, and the junction held 7 bases outside the gene matches. DNA for the CDR3: TGTGCCAGCAGCCCGGGACAGGGAACCTATGAAAAACTGTTTTTT. It yields the protein CASSPGQGTYEKLFF.

The V gene is TRBV20-1, the J gene TRBJ2-7, with 7 bases lining up with TRBD2. CDR1 and CDR2 (germline): DFQATT, SNEGSKA (reference sequence). The V gene end was trimmed by 5 bases and the J gene end by 3 bases; junction bases not matched to a gene: 22. The CDR3 is 18 residues long. In DNA form, the CDR3 reads TGCAGTGCTTTATCTTTAGATGGGCCTACTAGCGCGTACTACGAGCAGTACTTC. As protein: CSALSLDGPTSAYYEQYF.

This rearrangement joins TRBV6-2 or TRBV6-3 to TRBJ2-7; no reliable D call. In germline, CDR1 is MNHEY, CDR2 SVGEGT. The CDR3 runs 12 residues. V lost 6 bases to trimming and J lost 6 bases, with 12 bases between them. The CDR3 DNA sequence: TGTGCCAGCAGCTTGGGATGGCGCGAGCAGTACTTC. Amino acid sequence: CASSLGWREQYF.

This clonotype was counted ten times or more. The rearrangement links TRBV5-1 to TRBJ2-2; D is unresolved. Germline CDR1 is SGHRS and CDR2 is YFSETQ. This CDR3 contains 15 residues. The V and J ends lost 2 bases and 7 bases respectively, with 15 bases between them. The CDR3 DNA reads as TGCGCCAGCAGCTTCGGAAACGTCGGAAACGGGGAGCTGTTTTTT. It translates to CASSFGNVGNGELFF.

This clonotype was found many times. At one of its ends the junction is not consistent with the germline gene, which may arise from a read error. The chain carries TRBV20-1 and TRBJ2-7; perhaps TRBD1 as D (6 bases). CDR1 is DFQATT, CDR2 SNEGSKA, per germline (reference sequence). This CDR3 is built from 12 residues. The CDR3 DNA reads TGCAGTGCTGTTGACAGGCCCTATGAGCAGTACTTC. It yields the protein CSAVDRPYEQYF.

In DNA, the CDR3 is TGTGCCAGCAGCCAAGATCTTAAGGGGCGCAAGGATGAAAAACTGTTTTTT. The encoded protein is CASSQDLKGRKDEKLFF. J is TRBJ1-4 and V is TRBV4-2; tentatively, D is TRBD1 (5 bases). CDR1 is LGHNA, CDR2 YNFKEQ, per germline. CDR3 size: 17 residues. V lost 0 bases and J lost 6, with 17 bases in between.

In this sample, this clonotype turned up many times. The genes are TRBV11-2 and TRBJ2-5; TRBD2 matches at 13 bases. Trimming took 5 bases from V and 5 from J; bases not matched to a gene: 14. There are 18 residues in the CDR3. Germline assignment: CDR1 SGHAT and CDR2 FQNNGV. The CDR3 nucleotides are TGTGCCAGCAGCGCTCAAAACCCCGGGACTAGCGGGAAGGAGACCCAGTACTTC. The encoded protein is CASSAQNPGTSGKETQYF. The full variable domain, its missing parts supplied by reference TRBV11-2 and TRBJ2-5, is EAGVAQSPRYKIIEKRQSVAFWCNPISGHATLYWYQQILGQGPKLLIQFQNNGVVDDSQLPKDRFSAERLKGVDSTLKIQPAKLEDSAVYLCASSAQNPGTSGKETQYFGPGTRLLVL.

The chain is built from TRBV7-8 and TRBJ1-1; D is unclear. V was shortened by 5 bases and J by 2 bases, with 12 bases between the two germline ends. Per germline, CDR1 SGHVS and CDR2 FQNEAQ. The CDR3 consists of 14 residues. The CDR3 DNA is TGTGCCAGCAGCCCCGATCTTCCTAACACTGAAGCTTTCTTT. Protein sequence: CASSPDLPNTEAFF. The complete variable domain, with remaining parts taken from reference TRBV7-8 and TRBJ1-1, reads GAGVSQSPRYKVAKRGQDVALRCDPISGHVSLFWYQQALGQGPEFLTYFQNEAQLDKSGLPSDRFFAERPEGSVSTLKIQRTQQEDSAVYLCASSPDLPNTEAFFGQGTRLTVV.

On this clonotype itself: A junction end diverges from the germline sequence, so it may reflect a read error. The chain combines TRBV4-3 with TRBJ2-5, with D maybe TRBD1 (6 bases). Looked up from germline, CDR1 is LGHNA and CDR2 is YSLEER. The CDR3 has 15 amino acids. DNA for the CDR3: TGCGCCAGCAGAGCACAGGGATATCCTCAAGAGGCCCAGTACTTC. Its translation: CASRAQGYPQEAQYF.

The J gene is TRBJ2-7, the V gene TRBV10-2; TRBD1 matches at 10 bases. CDR3 size: 16 residues. CDR1 and CDR2 (germline): WSHSY, SAAADI. With 4 bases clipped from V and 3 bases from J, the junction kept 9 bases outside the gene matches. CDR3 DNA sequence: TGCGCCAGCAGTGGACCTTGGGGACAGGGGATCTACGAGCAGTACTTC. It specifies CASSGPWGQGIYEQYF.

This chain joins TRBV7-8 and TRBJ1-3; 7 nucleotides agree with TRBD1. Per germline, CDR1 SGHVS and CDR2 FQNEAQ. Trimming took 3 bases from V and 8 from J; bases not matched to a gene: 4. The CDR3 has 13 residues. The CDR3 DNA reads TGTGCCAGCAGCTTGCAGGGGGTACACACCATATATTTT. Protein sequence: CASSLQGVHTIYF.

The rearrangement uses TRBV7-2 and TRBJ2-7; no definite D call. Germline CDR1 is SGHTA and CDR2 is FQGNSA. Between the trimmed V and J ends, which lost 1 base and 3 bases, there was a span of 7 bases. The CDR3 is 13 amino acids. CDR3 nucleotides: TGTGCCAGCAGCTTAGAATTTGGCTACGAGCAGTACTTC. Encoded protein: CASSLEFGYEQYF. Drawing the rest from reference TRBV7-2 and TRBJ2-7, the complete variable domain is GAGVSQSPSNKVTEKGKDVELRCDPISGHTALYWYRQSLGQGLEFLIYFQGNSAPDKSGLPSDRFSAERTGGSVSTLTIQRTQQEDSAVYLCASSLEFGYEQYFGPGTRLTVT.

The CDR3 protein is CASSAPLGEQYF. CDR3 sequence (DNA): TGTGCCAGCAGCGCTCCCTTAGGCGAGCAGTACTTC. The J gene is TRBJ2-7, the V gene TRBV7-6, with D unresolved. Germline CDR1 and CDR2: SGHVS and FNYEAQ. Trimming shortened V by 5 bases and J by 6 bases, and 11 bases separated the two germline ends. The CDR3 has 12 amino acids.

The chain combines TRBV5-1 with TRBJ2-2; D may be TRBD1 (5 bases). Trimming pared 1 base from V and 7 bases from J, leaving 17 bases between. CDR3 size: 16 residues. The germline V gene has CDR1 SGHRS and CDR2 YFSETQ. The CDR3 spells CASSLTRVANGGELFF. The CDR3 region has the DNA TGCGCCAGCAGCTTGACCAGGGTGGCGAATGGCGGGGAGCTGTTTTTT.

This clonotype was detected a few times. The chain couples TRBV15 to TRBJ1-6; the D gene is possibly TRBD1 (6 bases). V was shortened by 4 bases and J by 5 bases, with 9 bases between the two germline ends. The germline V gene has CDR1 LNHNV and CDR2 YYDKDF (reference sequence). The CDR3 runs to 14 residues. The CDR3: CATSNTGNNSPLHF. CDR3 DNA sequence: TGTGCCACCAGCAATACAGGGAATAATTCACCCCTCCACTTT.

The chain links TRBV20-1 to TRBJ1-5, with 8 positions matching TRBD1. V was pared by 5 bases and J by 7 bases, with 13 bases of the junction left unmatched. Germline CDR1 and CDR2: DFQATT and SNEGSKA (reference sequence). The CDR3 consists of 15 residues. This CDR3 reads CSAGPGTGYNQPQHF. CDR3 coding DNA: TGCAGTGCTGGTCCCGGGACAGGCTACAACCAGCCCCAGCATTTT.

This clonotype was observed once. J is TRBJ1-4 and V is TRBV7-3; 9 bases map to TRBD1. CDR1 and CDR2 (germline): SGHTA, FQGTGA. Trimming removed 4 bases from V and 7 bases from J; junction bases left unmatched: 7. The CDR3 totals 15 residues. The CDR3 nucleotides are TGTGCCAGCAGCTCACAGGGGGCCGTGGGTGAAAAACTGTTTTTT. Amino acid sequence: CASSSQGAVGEKLFF. The whole variable domain, remainder taken from reference TRBV7-3 and TRBJ1-4, is GAGVSQTPSNKVTEKGKYVELRCDPISGHTALYWYRQSLGQGPEFLIYFQGTGAADDSGLPNDRFFAVRPEGSVSTLKIQRTERGDSAVYLCASSSQGAVGEKLFFGSGTQLSVL.